This is a list of T cell receptor beta chains from one sample in a study of CD8+CD57+ T cells in acquired aplastic anemia. MiXCR was run by TCRdb on the reads, yielding one entry per CDR3 protein. The sample includes roughly 81,000 distinct CDR3 sequences, approximately 46% of them seen just once. The sample taken for sequencing was sorted CD4+, CD8+, or CD8+CD57+ T cells (not recorded which) from PBMCs. Receptor source: a human donor in good health, serving as a control. CDR3s include the opening cysteine and the closing phenylalanine or tryptophan. D genes are given only for firm matches. A clone size is listed for some rows: how often the clone was seen (once, few, many), or a class if it is expanded.

V gene	D gene	clone size	CDR3 length	J gene	CDR3 DNA	CDR3 protein
TRBV27	NA	few	14	TRBJ1-2	TGTGCCAGCAGTCCCGGGGGGGCTAACTATGGCTACACCTTC	CASSPGGANYGYTF
TRBV2	TRBD1	NA	14	TRBJ1-1	TGTGCCAGCAGTGGGACAGGGGTTTTGTCTGAAGCTTTCTTT	CASSGTGVLSEAFF
TRBV24-1	NA	NA	16	TRBJ2-7	TGTGCCACCAGTGATTATCCTCCTGCAGGGACCCGCGAGCAGTACTTC	CATSDYPPAGTREQYF
TRBV24-1	TRBD1	few	14	TRBJ1-1	TGTGCCACCAGTACTACAGGGGGAAAGACTGAAGCTTTCTTT	CATSTTGGKTEAFF
TRBV7-2	NA	NA	13	TRBJ2-3	TGTGCCAGCAGCTTAAGGCTCACAGATACGCAGTATTTT	CASSLRLTDTQYF
TRBV12-3/TRBV12-4	TRBD1	NA	13	TRBJ1-4	TGTGCCAGCAGTGGACAGGGTGGAGAAAAACTGTTTTTT	CASSGQGGEKLFF
TRBV30	TRBD1	NA	14	TRBJ1-2	TGTGCCTGGACCACAGGGGGCGGGTTAGAGGGCTACACCTTC	CAWTTGGGLEGYTF
TRBV2	NA	many	11	TRBJ2-1	TGTGCCACGACTTGGGGCAATGAGCAGTTCTTC	CATTWGNEQFF
TRBV9	TRBD2	few	20	TRBJ2-1	TGTGCCAGCAGCGTACCGAAACCCACTAGCGGGAGGGTCTCCTACAATGAGCAGTTCTTC	CASSVPKPTSGRVSYNEQFF
TRBV6-2/TRBV6-3	TRBD1	NA	16	TRBJ2-7	TGTGCCAGCAGTTACTCGCGGACAGGCCTGGGGTACGAGCAGTACTTC	CASSYSRTGLGYEQYF
TRBV19	NA	many	12	TRBJ1-1	TGTGCCAGTAGTATAGGAGTCACTGAAGCTTTCTTT	CASSIGVTEAFF
TRBV20-1	TRBD2	NA	14	TRBJ2-5	TGCAGTGCTAGTCCGACTAGCGGAAAAGAGACCCAGTACTTC	CSASPTSGKETQYF
TRBV20-1	NA	NA	15	TRBJ2-7	TGCAGTGCCAGCAGTCCCGACTGGACCCTTGAAGAGCAGTACTTC	CSASSPDWTLEEQYF
TRBV20-1	NA	NA	11	TRBJ1-2	TGCAGTGCTAGAGATGGGAGCGGCTACACCTTC	CSARDGSGYTF
TRBV2	NA	many	12	TRBJ2-7	TGTGCCAGCAGTGAAGAAAGGTACGAGCAGTACTTC	CASSEERYEQYF
TRBV7-9	TRBD2	many	16	TRBJ2-3	TGTGCCAGCAGACTTGAAGCGGGGGCTAGCACAGATACGCAGTATTTT	CASRLEAGASTDTQYF
TRBV15	TRBD1	NA	16	TRBJ2-3	TGTGCCACCAGCAGAGATCGAACAGGGGGAGCAGATACGCAGTATTTT	CATSRDRTGGADTQYF
TRBV7-8	TRBD2	many	17	TRBJ2-5	TGTGCCAGCAGCTCAATCATCGCGGGAGTCCTACAAGAGACCCAGTACTTC	CASSSIIAGVLQETQYF
TRBV25-1	TRBD2	NA	15	TRBJ2-3	TGTGCCAGCAGCTCGGGACTAGCTCGCACAGATACGCAGTATTTT	CASSSGLARTDTQYF
TRBV7-9	NA	many	13	TRBJ2-7	TGTGCCAGCAGCCCCGTGGGGGCGTACGAGCAGTACTTC	CASSPVGAYEQYF
TRBV18	TRBD1	NA	14	TRBJ2-7	TGTGCCAGCTCACCCACGGGACAGGGGCCCGAGCAGTACTTC	CASSPTGQGPEQYF
TRBV9	NA	many	13	TRBJ1-1	TGTGCCAGCAGCGAACTTAACACCCTTGAAGCTTTCTTT	CASSELNTLEAFF
TRBV2	NA	NA	15	TRBJ1-6	TGTGCCAGCAGTGAAGTCGGCCTGAGAGATTCACCCCTCCACTTT	CASSEVGLRDSPLHF
TRBV10-2	NA	few	16	TRBJ2-5	TGCGCCAGCAGTGAGGGGGGTGTCACCGTCCAAGAGACCCAGTACTTC	CASSEGGVTVQETQYF
TRBV10-3	NA	NA	14	TRBJ2-5	TGTGCCATCAGGGCCCATGGCTCCCAAGAGACCCAGTACTTC	CAIRAHGSQETQYF